Presented here are 9 T cell receptor beta chains from one specimen sequenced in a study of blood T cell repertoires in COVID-19. Some clones are missing from TCRdb's copy, which holds only in-frame ones; the method was immunoSEQ multiplex PCR. The sample gives some 200,000 clones, 80% of which show up once; more than 10% is in the top ten. The sequenced sample consisted of peripheral blood. The receptors stem from a human donor in a cohort sampled during active COVID-19.

The chain combines TRBV11-2 with TRBJ1-6, with D perhaps matching TRBD1 (5 bases). V lost 1 base and J lost 8, with 21 bases in between. Germline values: CDR1 SGHAT, CDR2 FQNNGV. The CDR3 spans 18 residues. CDR3 in DNA: TGTGCCAGCAGCTTAGCCGGCGGGGCAGTTTTAGGGGATTCACCCCTCCACTTT. Translation: CASSLAGGAVLGDSPLHF.

V gene TRBV3-1 (or the pseudogene TRBV3-2) combines with J gene TRBJ2-3, with a tentative D call TRBD2 (6 bases). V lost 1 base and J lost 6, with 11 bases in between. CDR1 LGHDT and CDR2 YNNKEL come from the germline V gene (reference sequence). There are 14 residues in the CDR3. DNA of the CDR3: TGTGCCAGCAGCCAAGGTAGGACTAAGGATACGCAGTATTTT. Translating it yields CASSQGRTKDTQYF.

This clone is a singleton in its sample. The chain combines TRBV21-1 with TRBJ2-7; the DNA was not used to check the table's D call, TRBD2. TRBV21-1 is termed a pseudogene. This CDR3 region has 15 residues. CDR3 in DNA: TGTGCCAGCAGCAAAGCCCCGGAGCTTTCCTACGAGCAGTACTTC. It translates to CASSKAPELSYEQYF.

This chain connects TRBV5-1 to TRBJ1-1, with TRBD1 matching over 7 bases. The CDR3 is 14 amino acids. In germline, CDR1 is SGHRS, CDR2 YFSETQ. V trimming: 2 bases; J trimming: 2 bases; junction bases outside the gene matches: 3. Here the CDR3 reads CASSLRTGNTEAFF. The CDR3 DNA sequence: TGCGCCAGCAGCTTAAGGACAGGAAACACTGAAGCTTTCTTT. Looking up the rest from reference TRBV5-1 and TRBJ1-1 gives the full variable domain: KAGVTQTPRYLIKTRGQQVTLSCSPISGHRSVSWYQQTPGQGLQFLFEYFSETQRNKGNFPGRFSGRQFSNSRSEMNVSTLELGDSALYLCASSLRTGNTEAFFGQGTRLTVV.

This clone has just a few counts. V usage is TRBV7-2 and J usage is TRBJ2-2, with D maybe TRBD2 (6 bases). Per germline, CDR1 SGHTA and CDR2 FQGNSA. This CDR3 has 14 amino acids. V lost 5 bases and J lost 3, with 10 bases in between. CDR3 protein: CASSPSSDTGELFF. The CDR3 DNA reads as TGTGCCAGCAGCCCATCTAGCGACACCGGGGAGCTGTTTTTT. Full variable domain (outside the CDR3, taken from reference TRBV7-2 and TRBJ2-2): GAGVSQSPSNKVTEKGKDVELRCDPISGHTALYWYRQSLGQGLEFLIYFQGNSAPDKSGLPSDRFSAERTGGSVSTLTIQRTQQEDSAVYLCASSPSSDTGELFFGEGSRLTVL.

The rearrangement links TRBV29-1 to TRBJ1-1, with 7 bases that match TRBD1. V was pared by 1 base and J by 5 bases, with 4 bases of the junction left unmatched. From germline, CDR1 is SQVTM and CDR2 ANQGSEA. The CDR3 runs to 13 residues. CDR3 protein: CSVEGPGGTEAFF. DNA for the CDR3: TGCAGCGTTGAAGGGCCAGGGGGGACTGAAGCTTTCTTT.

This chain uses TRBV13 with TRBJ2-3; 7 nucleotides match TRBD1. The length of the CDR3 is 12 residues. Germline loops: CDR1 PRHDT, CDR2 FYEKMQ (reference sequence). The V and J ends lost 7 bases and 4 bases, in that order; junction bases with no gene match: 2. Here the CDR3 reads CASNQGADTQYF. CDR3 in DNA: TGTGCCAGCAACCAGGGGGCAGATACGCAGTATTTT.

This chain connects TRBV2 to TRBJ2-7; 14 nucleotides agree with TRBD2. V trimming: 6 bases; J trimming: 5 bases; junction bases outside the gene matches: 3. Germline V CDR1 and CDR2: SNHLY, FYNNEI. The length of the CDR3 is 14 residues. CDR3 loop: CASRWTSGRHEQYF. CDR3 bases: TGTGCCAGCAGATGGACTAGCGGGAGGCACGAGCAGTACTTC.

This sequence joins TRBV5-1 and TRBJ2-5; 10 nucleotides align to TRBD2. From germline, CDR1 is SGHRS and CDR2 YFSETQ. V was pared by 7 bases and J by 2 bases, with 11 bases of the junction left unmatched. CDR3 length: 16 residues. The CDR3, as DNA: TGCGCCAGCGGAGAATGGGGACTAGCGAAACAAGAGACCCAGTACTTC. Amino acid sequence: CASGEWGLAKQETQYF.